Presented here are 22 T cell receptor beta chains from one specimen sequenced in a study of blood T cell repertoires in COVID-19. The assay was immunoSEQ multiplex PCR, and TCRdb's table has in-frame clones only and misses some. The sample consists of tens of thousands of clones, 85% to 90% of them appearing once. The sequencing sample was made of peripheral blood. These receptors originate from a woman in her forties or fifties with active COVID-19.

This chain joins TRBV10-3 and TRBJ2-1; D is possibly TRBD2 (6 bases). CDR3 size: 14 residues. V shed 4 bases and J shed 8 bases, with 15 bases lying between them. The germline V gene has CDR1 ENHRY and CDR2 SYGVKD. This CDR3 reads CAISGGGVSDEQFF. CDR3 DNA sequence: TGTGCCATCAGTGGCGGAGGGGTTTCCGATGAGCAGTTCTTC.

The sample holds one count of this clone. The chain links TRBV5-1 to TRBJ2-2; TRBD1 agrees at 7 bases. The ends lost 4 bases at V and 0 bases at J; junction bases unmatched: 6. This CDR3 is built from 16 residues. Germline-derived CDR1 and CDR2 are SGHRS and YFSETQ. CDR3 protein: CASSATGTSNTGELFF. The CDR3 DNA reads as TGCGCCAGCAGCGCGACAGGGACCTCGAACACCGGGGAGCTGTTTTTT.

The chain has TRBV11-2 and TRBJ1-6; D is ambiguous. Germline V CDR1 and CDR2: SGHAT, FQNNGV. Trimming took off 1 base at V and 8 bases at J, with 24 bases between the two ends. This CDR3 region has 19 residues. As DNA, the CDR3 is TGTGCCAGCAGCTTAGTTTCTCTCAGATTCCAACCGAGGGATTCACCCCTCCACTTT. This gives the protein CASSLVSLRFQPRDSPLHF.

In its sample, this clone was seen once. The chain has TRBV19 and TRBJ2-7; TRBD2 agrees at 9 bases. After removal of 3 bases from V and 4 bases from J, the junction contained 4 bases not matched to a gene. The V gene's germline CDR1 is LNHDA and CDR2 SQIVND (reference sequence). This CDR3 spans 14 amino acids. CDR3 loop: CASSILAGTYEQYF. CDR3 in DNA: TGTGCCAGTAGTATCCTAGCGGGGACGTACGAGCAGTACTTC.

This chain uses TRBV5-1 with TRBJ2-1; D is possibly TRBD1 (6 bases). Deletions cut 4 bases from V and 6 bases from J, with 20 bases between. Germline V gene data show CDR1 as SGHRS and CDR2 as YFSETQ. CDR3 size: 16 residues. As DNA, the CDR3 is TGCGCCAGCAGCCCCCGACAGGACGGACAGTCCAATGAGCAGTTCTTC. Translated: CASSPRQDGQSNEQFF. Using reference TRBV5-1 and TRBJ2-1 for the parts outside the CDR3, the full variable domain is KAGVTQTPRYLIKTRGQQVTLSCSPISGHRSVSWYQQTPGQGLQFLFEYFSETQRNKGNFPGRFSGRQFSNSRSEMNVSTLELGDSALYLCASSPRQDGQSNEQFFGPGTRLTVL.

The chain employs TRBV11-2 and TRBJ2-2, with 9 positions matching TRBD1. CDR3 length: 17 residues. J gave up 6 bases and V 5 bases, and 13 bases lay outside the gene matches. In germline, CDR1 is SGHAT, CDR2 FQNNGV. The CDR3 spells CASSNPTGTGTSGELFF. The CDR3 coding sequence is TGTGCCAGCAGCAACCCCACGGGGACAGGGACATCCGGGGAGCTGTTTTTT.

The J gene is TRBJ2-2, the V gene TRBV9, with 9 bases fitting TRBD1. Trimming took 4 bases from V and 5 from J; bases not matched to a gene: 3. The CDR3 has 14 amino acids. Germline V gene lookup returns CDR1 SGDLS and CDR2 YYNGEE. The CDR3 loop reads CASSLGTGTGELFF. The CDR3 DNA reads TGTGCCAGCAGCCTAGGGACAGGGACCGGGGAGCTGTTTTTT.

This clone was seen only a few times. This sequence joins TRBV19 and TRBJ1-1; D is unresolved. The CDR3 has 15 amino acids. Germline loops: CDR1 LNHDA, CDR2 SQIVND (reference sequence). V was clipped by 5 bases and J by 6 bases, with 19 bases between them. The CDR3 is CASSARGVLSAEAFF. The CDR3 DNA reads as TGTGCCAGTAGTGCACGGGGTGTGCTAAGCGCTGAAGCTTTCTTT.

The chain has TRBV2 and TRBJ2-7, with a possible D match to TRBD2 (6 bases). The CDR3 covers 14 residues. The germline V gene has CDR1 SNHLY and CDR2 FYNNEI. V was shortened by 4 bases and J by 0 bases, with 10 bases between the two germline ends. The CDR3 region has the DNA TGTGCCAGCAGTGCCGGGACTGGCTCCTACGAGCAGTACTTC. Translating gives CASSAGTGSYEQYF.

V usage is TRBV6-6 and J usage is TRBJ2-7; unclear D gene. This CDR3 contains 13 residues. The ends were cut back, 4 bases at V and 0 bases at J, with 7 bases in the middle. Germline CDR1 reads MNHNY; CDR2 reads SVGAGI (reference sequence). The CDR3 DNA is TGTGCCAGCAGTTTGGTAGACTCCTACGAGCAGTACTTC. Encoded protein: CASSLVDSYEQYF.

This clone was detected a few times. Additional DNA sequences in this sample encode the identical CDR3. The CDR3 spells CASSLGSEGYTF. The CDR3 DNA follows: TGCGCCAGCAGCTTGGGTAGTGAGGGCTACACCTTC. The chain employs TRBV5-1 and TRBJ1-2, with D unclear. Between the trimmed V and J ends, which lost 0 bases and 8 bases, there was a span of 8 bases. CDR1 is SGHRS, CDR2 YFSETQ, per germline. This CDR3 has 12 amino acids.

This sequence joins TRBV5-6 and TRBJ2-1; TRBD2 aligns across 8 bases. Germline-derived CDR1 and CDR2 are SGHDT and YYEEEE. The ends lost 0 bases at V and 7 bases at J; junction bases unmatched: 6. The CDR3 totals 15 residues. For the CDR3, the DNA is TGTGCCAGCAGCTTGGCGGGAGGGCGTCGAAATGAGCAGTTCTTC. Translated: CASSLAGGRRNEQFF. Based on the CDR3 plus reference TRBV5-6 and TRBJ2-1, the full variable domain is DAGVTQSPTHLIKTRGQQVTLRCSPKSGHDTVSWYQQALGQGPQFIFQYYEEEERQRGNFPDRFSGHQFPNYSSELNVNALLLGDSALYLCASSLAGGRRNEQFFGPGTRLTVL.

The V and J genes are TRBV11-2 and TRBJ2-7, with 14 bases identical to TRBD2. The CDR3 is 19 amino acids. V shed 4 bases and J 0 bases; nucleotides not matched to a gene: 11. CDR1 is SGHAT, CDR2 FQNNGV, per germline. The CDR3 DNA reads TGTGCCAGCAGCTCCGGCGGGACTAGCGGGAGAAAAAACTCCTACGAGCAGTACTTC. Encoded protein: CASSSGGTSGRKNSYEQYF.

The chain uses TRBV25-1 and TRBJ2-7; 15 bases line up with TRBD2. The CDR3 has 13 amino acids. Losses at the gene ends were 8 bases for V and 6 bases for J; bases not matched to a gene: 2. Germline assignment: CDR1 MGHDK and CDR2 SYGVNS. The CDR3 sequence is CASGGLAGGEQYF. The CDR3 DNA reads as TGTGCCAGCGGGGGACTAGCGGGAGGCGAGCAGTACTTC.

This clone appeared a single time. The chain has TRBV5-6 and TRBJ2-6; 9 bases are a match to TRBD1. V lost 6 bases and J lost 0; bases outside the gene matches: 7. The CDR3 runs to 17 residues. CDR1 and CDR2 from the germline V gene are SGHDT and YYEEEE. CDR3 amino acids: CASTSPGQGSGANVLTF. CDR3 DNA: TGTGCCAGCACCTCTCCGGGACAGGGCTCTGGGGCCAACGTCCTGACTTTC.

This clone appeared a single time. The J gene is TRBJ2-2, the V gene TRBV5-5, with 8 bases identical to TRBD1. This CDR3 comprises 15 residues. V trimming: 5 bases; J trimming: 6 bases; junction bases outside the gene matches: 9. Germline CDR1 and CDR2: SGHKS and YYEKEE (reference sequence). The CDR3 is CASSFGQGSSGELFF. CDR3 nucleotides: TGTGCCAGCAGTTTCGGACAGGGTTCTTCCGGGGAGCTGTTTTTT.

This sequence joins TRBV27 and TRBJ1-1; 9 nucleotides agree with TRBD1. This CDR3 is 14 amino acids long. CDR1 is MNHEY, CDR2 SMNVEV, per germline (reference sequence). V shed 6 bases and J 7 bases; nucleotides not matched to a gene: 9. The CDR3: CASSKPRDRDEAFF. Written as DNA, the CDR3 is TGTGCCAGCAGCAAACCCCGGGACAGGGATGAAGCTTTCTTT.

The CDR3 DNA follows: TGTGCCAGCAGTTATTTCTCAGAGAACACTGAAGCTTTCTTT. Protein: CASSYFSENTEAFF. The chain recombines TRBV6-6 with TRBJ1-1; no clear D gene. CDR3 size: 14 residues. Deletions cut 3 bases from V and 1 base from J, with 9 bases between. Germline V gene data show CDR1 as MNHNY and CDR2 as SVGAGI (reference sequence).

The chain combines TRBV9 with TRBJ1-4; 7 bases are a match to TRBD1. The CDR3 covers 15 residues. V lost 3 bases and J lost 5; bases outside the gene matches: 7. CDR1 and CDR2 from the germline V gene are SGDLS and YYNGEE. Here the CDR3 DNA reads TGTGCCAGCAGCGAGCTACAGGGGTTAAATGAAAAACTGTTTTTT. It encodes CASSELQGLNEKLFF. The variable domain in full, with the rest retrieved from reference TRBV9 and TRBJ1-4, is DSGVTQTPKHLITATGQRVTLRCSPRSGDLSVYWYQQSLDQGLQFLIQYYNGEERAKGNILERFSAQQFPDLHSELNLSSLELGDSALYFCASSELQGLNEKLFFGSGTQLSVL.

This clone was recorded a few times. This chain joins TRBV9 and TRBJ2-7, with 14 bases aligning to TRBD2. The J segment lost 0 bases and the V segment lost 4 bases, leaving 9 bases of the junction unmatched. Germline V lookup: CDR1 SGDLS, CDR2 YYNGEE. The CDR3 loop spans 18 amino acids. The CDR3: CASSFGTSGGLSSYEQYF. The CDR3 DNA is TGTGCCAGCAGCTTCGGGACTAGCGGGGGACTCTCCTCCTACGAGCAGTACTTC.

This chain connects TRBV6-5 to TRBJ2-7; a possible D gene is TRBD2 (5 bases). The CDR3 covers 13 residues. Trimming took off 0 bases at V and 8 bases at J, with 11 bases between the two ends. Germline V lookup: CDR1 MNHEY, CDR2 SVGAGI. The CDR3 loop is CASSYSGSNKQYF. The CDR3 nucleotides are TGTGCCAGCAGTTACTCAGGGAGTAACAAGCAGTACTTC.

The J gene is TRBJ1-1, the V gene TRBV10-1; weak D call: TRBD1 (5 bases). CDR1 and CDR2 from the germline V gene are WNHNN and SYGVQD (reference sequence). Trimming took off 6 bases at V and 2 bases at J, with 10 bases between the two ends. This CDR3 comprises 13 residues. The DNA of the CDR3 is TGCGCCAGCAGAGAGACAGCTAACACTGAAGCTTTCTTT. It is translated as CASRETANTEAFF.